These 11 T cell receptor beta chains were all obtained from the same sample, sequenced in a study of cytomegalovirus exposure and HLA in healthy donors. PCR primers comprised 60 Vbeta and 13 Jbeta primers. Here immunoSEQ multiplex PCR was the method, and the copy in TCRdb shows in-frame clones only, minus some. The table has tens of thousands of clones, less than 70% seen once. Specimen: PBMCs. These receptors all stem from a middle-aged man in good health and CMV-seropositive.

This clone is a singleton in its sample. The chain uses TRBV5-1 and TRBJ2-7; 9 bases are shared with TRBD2. The germline CDR1 and CDR2 sequences are SGHRS and YFSETQ. The CDR3 consists of 14 residues. The V gene end was trimmed by 3 bases and the J gene end by 4 bases; junction bases not matched to a gene: 5. The DNA of the CDR3 is TGCGCCAGCAGCTCGCGGGGGGGCCCTTACGAGCAGTACTTC. Protein: CASSSRGGPYEQYF. The complete variable domain, with remaining parts taken from reference TRBV5-1 and TRBJ2-7, reads KAGVTQTPRYLIKTRGQQVTLSCSPISGHRSVSWYQQTPGQGLQFLFEYFSETQRNKGNFPGRFSGRQFSNSRSEMNVSTLELGDSALYLCASSSRGGPYEQYFGPGTRLTVT.

The CDR3 DNA follows: TGTGCCAGCAGCTCTTTACAGGGAAGCTCCTACAATGAGCAGTTCTTC. This encodes CASSSLQGSSYNEQFF. J is TRBJ2-1 and V is TRBV7-9; D may be TRBD1 (6 bases). CDR1 is SEHNR, CDR2 FQNEAQ, per germline (reference sequence). V lost 4 bases to trimming and J lost 0 bases, with 13 bases between them. The CDR3 has 16 amino acids.

The V and J genes are TRBV6-5 and TRBJ1-4, with a weak D call TRBD1 (5 bases). V lost 5 bases, J lost 5 bases, and 15 bases lay in between. The CDR3 runs 15 residues. Per the germline V gene, CDR1 is MNHEY and CDR2 is SVGAGI. CDR3 sequence (DNA): TGTGCCAGCAGTGGGTCAGGGAGGTGGAATGAAAAACTGTTTTTT. Encoded protein: CASSGSGRWNEKLFF.

In this sample, this clone turned up a few times. The chain uses TRBV9 and TRBJ2-6; the match to TRBD1 covers 7 bases. The J segment lost 2 bases and the V segment lost 5 bases, leaving 4 bases of the junction unmatched. The CDR3 has 15 residues. Germline values: CDR1 SGDLS, CDR2 YYNGEE. CDR3 DNA: TGTGCCAGCAGTAGAACAGGGGCTGGGGCCAACGTCCTGACTTTC. Protein sequence: CASSRTGAGANVLTF.

The chain uses TRBV7-9 and TRBJ2-1; 9 bases line up with TRBD1. CDR3 size: 14 residues. V gave up 5 bases and J gave up 6 bases; unmatched junction bases: 5. Germline-derived CDR1 and CDR2 are SEHNR and FQNEAQ (reference sequence). Here the CDR3 DNA reads TGTGCCAGCAGCATACAGGGGGCAGTCAATGAGCAGTTCTTC. Protein: CASSIQGAVNEQFF.

The chain couples TRBV29-1 to TRBJ2-6; 10 bases are shared with TRBD2. This CDR3 spans 17 amino acids. J lost 3 bases, V lost 3 bases, and 8 bases had no gene match. Germline V gene lookup returns CDR1 SQVTM and CDR2 ANQGSEA. CDR3 in DNA: TGCAGCGTTGAGACTAGCGGGTCGGGCTTTGGGGCCAACGTCCTGACTTTC. This encodes CSVETSGSGFGANVLTF.

The chain carries TRBV10-3 and TRBJ1-6; TRBD1 aligns across 7 bases. The trim removed 6 bases at V and 9 bases at J, leaving 8 bases unmatched. Germline CDR1 and CDR2: ENHRY and SYGVKD. The CDR3 covers 14 residues. CDR3 region: CAISEHRGGSPLHF. The CDR3 region has the DNA TGTGCCATCAGCGAACACAGGGGAGGTTCACCCCTCCACTTT.

The chain joins TRBV7-9 to TRBJ2-7; the match to TRBD1 covers 8 bases. The CDR3 covers 15 residues. V shed 1 base and J 2 bases; nucleotides not matched to a gene: 4. Germline loops: CDR1 SEHNR, CDR2 FQNEAQ (reference sequence). In nucleotides, the CDR3 is TGTGCCAGCAGCTTAGGGACAGGGAGGACCTACGAGCAGTACTTC. This gives the protein CASSLGTGRTYEQYF.

This rearrangement joins TRBV7-9 to TRBJ1-5; possible D gene TRBD1, 6 bases. Germline lookup yields CDR1 SEHNR and CDR2 FQNEAQ (reference sequence). Trimming shortened V by 5 bases and J by 5 bases, and 7 bases separated the two germline ends. This CDR3 is 12 amino acids long. This chain's CDR3 is CASSHRDQPQHF. The DNA of the CDR3 is TGTGCCAGCAGCCACAGGGATCAGCCCCAGCATTTT.

The chain links TRBV7-9 to TRBJ1-2, with D unresolved. Trimming pared 1 base from V and 4 bases from J, leaving 10 bases between. Germline CDR1 and CDR2: SEHNR and FQNEAQ (reference sequence). This CDR3 is built from 14 residues. CDR3 nucleotides: TGTGCCAGCAGCTTAGGAGATTTTTTCTATGGCTACACCTTC. The encoded protein is CASSLGDFFYGYTF.

The gene calls are TRBV7-9 and TRBJ2-1; D is perhaps TRBD1 (6 bases). The CDR3 loop spans 15 amino acids. Germline V lookup: CDR1 SEHNR, CDR2 FQNEAQ (reference sequence). Trimming took 3 bases from V and 6 from J, leaving 15 bases between them. The CDR3 DNA follows: TGTGCCAGCAGCTTGTTTGCGCAGGGGTTCAATGAGCAGTTCTTC. It translates to CASSLFAQGFNEQFF.